The 2 T cell receptor beta chains below were found in one sample sequenced in a study of T-cell memory formation after mild COVID-19 (dated by TCRdb to the early 2020s). Library preparation employed 5' RACE. Instrument on record: Illumina NovaSeq 6000. TCRdb reanalyzed the raw reads on its own, using fastp at Q25 for trimming and MiXCR for clone calling, and kept in-frame beta chains. Rows matching on CDR3 protein sequence are summarized as one entry with the most common DNA and genes. The sample profile shows about 610,000 distinct CDR3 sequences; roughly 17% of them were found once. The top ten constitute roughly 7.7% of the sample. The sequenced sample was PBMCs or a T cell subset sorted from them (not recorded which). The receptors come from an adult woman who had mild COVID-19 (a few samples of this study predate the infection). The sample titles of this study are shuffled in the database, so cell type and time point are left out; the donor was told from shared clones.

This clonotype was observed a few times. The rearrangement joins TRBV10-3 to TRBJ1-5; possible D gene TRBD1, 6 bases. This CDR3 has 17 residues. V was cut by 2 bases and J by 0 bases, with 14 bases left in between. The germline gives CDR1 ENHRY, CDR2 SYGVKD. CDR3 residues: CAISETGPAYSNQPQHF. The CDR3 DNA is TGTGCCATCAGTGAGACAGGGCCAGCCTATAGCAATCAGCCCCAGCATTTT.

This clonotype showed up just a few times. The CDR3 DNA reads as TGTGCCAGCAGCCTCGCCCGACCGGGACTAGCGGGGGTTACGTTAGTGGTTACGCAGTATTTT. Protein product: CASSLARPGLAGVTLVVTQYF. The chain uses TRBV21-1 and TRBJ2-3; TRBD2, the table's D call, was not compared with the DNA. TRBV21-1 is termed a pseudogene. The CDR3 totals 21 residues.